The TCR beta chain described here comes from a study of patients and donors after allogeneic stem cell transplantation. TCRdb reprocessed the RT-PCR reads with MiXCR, giving one entry per CDR3 protein. Altogether 20,000 to 30,000 distinct CDR3 sequences are present, about 8% being singletons, with the ten largest covering 45% to 60%. This clonotype was observed many times. The CDR3 covers 16 residues. The germline CDR1 and CDR2 sequences are MNHNS and SASEGT. V dropped 1 base and J dropped 3; count of bases not matched to a gene: 8. The clonotype comes from a human donor who was either an allogeneic HSCT recipient or a stem cell or donor lymphocyte infusion donor (not recorded which). It is not recorded whose cells these are; they may come from a transplant donor. The chain combines TRBV6-1 with TRBJ2-7; TRBD2 matches 8 bases. Sequenced sample: blood, either unsorted or a sorted T cell fraction (not recorded which). CDR3 sequence: CASSEEVRGGHYEQYF. CDR3 coding DNA: TGTGCCAGCAGTGAAGAAGTACGGGGGGGCCACTACGAGCAGTACTTC.